The clone carrying this TCR beta chain turned up a few times. The target antigen is unknown. TCRdb reprocessed the reads with MiXCR, giving one entry per CDR3 protein. The sample shows about 830,000 distinct CDR3 sequences, about 31% of them seen only once. Per germline, CDR1 DFQATT and CDR2 SNEGSKA (reference sequence). The CDR3 contains 14 residues. With 2 bases removed from V and 4 bases from J, the gap between germline ends came to 15 bases. These data come from a study of T cell repertoires in cytomegalovirus infection. For the study at large: Recently identified HLA-C-restricted and well-studied HLA-B-restricted CMV epitopes were used. Both a matching HLA type and CMV infection were indicated by public TCR beta signatures. Study-wide results and caveats: Using cumulative public TCR beta family frequency, the authors identified those who carried CMV together with the relevant HLA.

The chain joins TRBV20-1 to TRBJ2-7; tentative D call: TRBD2 (5 bases). This TCR derives from a human donor in good health (CMV status not recorded). Some clones in this sample may be carry-over from other donors' samples. The sample consisted of cultured CD8+ T cells from PBMCs, taken from culture after CMV antigen stimulation. The DNA for the CDR3 is TGCAGTGCTAGAACGGCCGGGATCCTATACGAGCAGTACGTC. Translation gives CSARTAGILYEQYV.